One TCR beta chain is described in this entry. This record belongs to a study of T-cell reconstitution after alpha-beta-depleted transplantation in children. Preparation of the TCRbeta library used unique molecular identifiers. A single record per CDR3 protein comes from TCRdb applying MiXCR to the PCR reads. The data show about 980,000 distinct CDR3 sequences, about 29% seen once. The CDR3 extends over 14 amino acids. Trimming pared 5 bases from V and 7 bases from J, leaving 12 bases between. Germline values: CDR1 SEHNR, CDR2 FQNEAQ (reference sequence). The sequence was collected from a boy under two years old who had a stem cell transplant for SCID, so the T cells may come from the graft donor. The source was PBMCs, mostly from graft donor cells, collected 360 days after TCRalphabeta/CD19-depleted stem cell transplant. V gene TRBV7-9 combines with J gene TRBJ1-6, with a possible D match to TRBD1 (5 bases). This chain's CDR3 is CASSEYGGNSPLHF. In nucleotides, the CDR3 is TGTGCCAGCAGCGAGTACGGGGGGAATTCACCCCTCCACTTT.